The 5 T cell receptor beta chains below all came from one sample that was sequenced in a study of blood T cell repertoires in COVID-19. TCRdb keeps only in-frame clones here, not all; method: immunoSEQ multiplex PCR. The data hold just under 90,000 clones, with about three quarters observed a single time. The sample taken for sequencing was peripheral blood. The origin of the receptors is an elderly woman with acute or convalescent COVID-19.

The V and J genes are TRBV15 and TRBJ1-2; TRBD1 is a possible D gene (6 bases). Germline assignment: CDR1 LNHNV and CDR2 YYDKDF (reference sequence). V lost 0 bases to trimming and J lost 0 bases, with 11 bases between them. This CDR3 comprises 16 residues. CDR3 in amino acids: CATSRDVQGANYGYTF. CDR3 bases: TGTGCCACCAGCAGAGATGTACAGGGAGCTAACTATGGCTACACCTTC.

This sequence joins TRBV27 and TRBJ1-6, with TRBD1 matching over 9 bases. The CDR3 covers 16 residues. With 5 bases clipped from V and 8 bases from J, the junction kept 10 bases outside the gene matches. CDR1 and CDR2 (germline): MNHEY, SMNVEV (reference sequence). CDR3 sequence: CASSPLRDRVDSPLHF. The CDR3 nucleotides are TGTGCCAGCAGTCCCCTCCGGGACAGGGTTGATTCACCCCTCCACTTT.

V usage is TRBV7-2 and J usage is TRBJ2-1; the match to TRBD2 covers 11 bases. V lost 2 bases and J lost 10; bases outside the gene matches: 10. This CDR3 has 16 residues. From germline, CDR1 is SGHTA and CDR2 FQGNSA. This CDR3 reads CASSLRLAGGRGEQFF. The CDR3 DNA is TGTGCCAGCAGCTTACGTCTAGCGGGGGGCCGGGGGGAGCAGTTCTTC.

This rearrangement joins TRBV28 to TRBJ1-2, with a possible D match to TRBD1 (5 bases). The CDR3 totals 11 residues. Per the germline V gene, CDR1 is MDHEN and CDR2 is SYDVKM. DNA of the CDR3: TGTGCGCTGGAGGGGAACTATGGCTACACCTTC. This translates into CALEGNYGYTF.

This clone has only a few counts. The chain has TRBV29-1 and TRBJ1-2; the D gene is possibly TRBD1 (5 bases). This CDR3 contains 11 residues. V was cut by 6 bases and J by 5 bases, with 10 bases left in between. Germline V gene sequence: CDR1 SQVTM, CDR2 ANQGSEA. CDR3 amino acids: CSVSDSYGYTF. CDR3 DNA sequence: TGCAGCGTCTCTGACAGTTATGGCTACACCTTC.